Sequencing of this TCR beta chain was carried out in a study of T cell changes during pregnancy in multiple sclerosis. Repertoires were generated with immunoSEQ multiplex PCR, while TCRdb's copy carries only in-frame clones and drops some. The table lists under 60,000 clones, roughly nine tenths of them singletons, with roughly a tenth in the top ten. The CDR3 has 12 residues. Germline assignment: CDR1 SQVTM and CDR2 ANQGSEA. V was cut by 4 bases and J by 3 bases, with 9 bases left in between. This TCR was recovered from a female donor with multiple sclerosis, enrolled in a pregnancy study. V is TRBV29-1 and J is TRBJ1-1; D perhaps matches TRBD1 (5 bases). Sequencing was performed on CD8+ T cells from peripheral blood mononuclear cells, taken after pregnancy. CDR3 sequence: CSVGTPDTEAFF. The CDR3 bases are TGCAGCGTTGGGACACCCGACACTGAAGCTTTCTTT.